Detailed here is one T cell receptor beta chain. Its antigen is undetermined. The ends lost 6 bases at V and 0 bases at J; junction bases unmatched: 9. Germline CDR1 reads SGHAT; CDR2 reads FQNNGV. CDR3 size: 16 residues. The entry originates in a study of cytomegalovirus exposure and HLA in healthy donors. Whole-study context: In an earlier analysis, around 120 million unique TCR beta sequences were found from about 190 million T cells. Study-level results: Earlier analysis yielded a pattern in which most TCR beta V segments were productive about 87% or about 30% of the time. Researchers reportedly found TCR beta sequences accurately predicted most subjects' HLA-A and HLA-B alleles.

Primers: 60 Vbeta forward and 13 Jbeta reverse. Authors' analysis steps: About 83 million unique TCR beta chains, roughly 10 million shared, were counted in a later analysis. The assay was immunoSEQ multiplex PCR, and TCRdb's table has in-frame clones only and misses some. V and J calls and clone size are copied from that table; D and trimming were computed from the DNA. Here the sample spans 100,000 or so clones, over 80% being singletons. Sequencing was done on a sample of PBMCs. This rearrangement joins TRBV11-2 to TRBJ2-3; 7 positions agree with TRBD2. This clonotype originated in a man aged 25 to 40 in good health and CMV-seropositive. This CDR3 reads CASRTISGGSTDTQYF. In nucleotides, the CDR3 is TGTGCCAGCAGAACAATCTCGGGGGGAAGCACAGATACGCAGTATTTT. Full variable domain (missing parts from reference TRBV11-2 and TRBJ2-3): EAGVAQSPRYKIIEKRQSVAFWCNPISGHATLYWYQQILGQGPKLLIQFQNNGVVDDSQLPKDRFSAERLKGVDSTLKIQPAKLEDSAVYLCASRTISGGSTDTQYFGPGTRLTVL.